This T cell receptor beta chain was identified during a study of response to subunit inactivated influenza vaccine. This clonotype was picked up a small number of times. V gave up 5 bases and J gave up 11 bases, with 15 bases separating them. This CDR3 comprises 12 residues. Germline V gives CDR1 SEHNR, CDR2 FQNEAQ (reference sequence). TCRdb recomputed calls from the RT-PCR reads with MiXCR, one row per CDR3 protein. Found here are around 570,000 distinct CDR3 sequences, 11% of them singletons; the top ten hold about 11%. These records were also assigned to another study, of T cells expressing NK-cell markers. This second study notes: With UMIs, 5'RACE template switching was used to make TCR beta cDNA. CD3+CD56+NKG2C+, CD3+CD56+NKG2C- and CD3+CD56-NKG2C+ T cells, once sorted, supplied the TCR beta repertoires. Top CD8+ clonotypes included the dominant CD3+CD56+NKG2C+ clonotypes in several donors.

The chain combines TRBV7-9 with TRBJ1-1; D unresolved. This sample comprised PBMCs from blood, obtained on the day of vaccination. The sequence came from a man aged 45-65 years who received an inactivated influenza vaccine. In DNA, the CDR3 is TGTGCCAGCAGCCCCCCCACACTTGGGGCTTTCTTT. This sequence encodes CASSPPTLGAFF.